The entry that follows covers one T cell receptor (beta chain) sequence. Its antigen remains unknown. The V gene lost 5 bases and the J gene lost 1 base, with 14 bases spanning the gap. This CDR3 region has 15 residues. CDR1 LNHDA and CDR2 SQIVND come from the germline V gene (reference sequence). Only one heparinised blood draw was taken per donor, and its volume averaged about 116 mL. This specimen belongs to a study of beta chain features in type 1 diabetes. Whole-study results and caveats: A greater similarity of naive, central memory and Treg TCRB repertoires was seen among patients than among healthy donors.

Reverse transcription of all isolated RNA meant that expressed TCRB transcripts were sequenced. The protocol was immunoSEQ multiplex PCR, while the TCRdb copy is restricted to in-frame clones and leaves out a portion. The data hold just over 450,000 clones, with about 32% observed a single time. The rearrangement joins TRBV19 to TRBJ2-5, with D maybe TRBD1 (5 bases). The sample was naive CD4+ T cells from blood. The receptor's source is a young man in good health. CDR3 amino acids: CASSPTGTVQETQYF. CDR3 sequence (DNA): TGTGCCAGTAGTCCTACAGGCACAGTCCAAGAGACCCAGTACTTC.